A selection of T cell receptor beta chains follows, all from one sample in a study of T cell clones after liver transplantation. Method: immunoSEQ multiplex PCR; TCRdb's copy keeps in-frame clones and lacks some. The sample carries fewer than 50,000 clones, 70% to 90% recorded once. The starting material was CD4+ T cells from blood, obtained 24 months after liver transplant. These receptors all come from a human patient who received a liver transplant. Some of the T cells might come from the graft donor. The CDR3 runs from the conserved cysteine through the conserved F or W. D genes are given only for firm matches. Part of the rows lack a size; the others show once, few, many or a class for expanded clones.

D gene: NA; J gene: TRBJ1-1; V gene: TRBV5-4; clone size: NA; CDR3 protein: CASSLSDTVGAFF; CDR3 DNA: TGTGCCAGCAGCTTGTCGGACACTGTAGGAGCTTTCTTT
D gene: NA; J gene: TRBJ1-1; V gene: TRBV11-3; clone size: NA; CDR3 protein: CASSLTGSAEAFF; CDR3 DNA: TGTGCCAGCAGCTTGACAGGTAGTGCTGAAGCTTTCTTT
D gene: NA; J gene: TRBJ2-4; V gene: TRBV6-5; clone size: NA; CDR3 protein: CASSSGVGNIQYF; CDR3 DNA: TGTGCCAGCAGCTCGGGGGTTGGAAACATTCAGTACTTC
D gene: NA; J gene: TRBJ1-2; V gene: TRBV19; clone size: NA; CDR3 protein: CASSGSQAANYGYTF; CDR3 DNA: TGTGCCAGCAGTGGATCCCAGGCCGCTAACTATGGCTACACCTTC
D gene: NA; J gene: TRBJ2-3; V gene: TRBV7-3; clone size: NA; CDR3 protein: CASSLSRGPTDTQYF; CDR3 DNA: TGTGCCAGCAGCTTATCCCGGGGACCCACAGATACGCAGTATTTT
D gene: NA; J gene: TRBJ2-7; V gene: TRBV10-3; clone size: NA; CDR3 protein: CAISGGGGRLSEQYF; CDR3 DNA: TGTGCCATCAGTGGTGGAGGGGGGAGGTTGAGTGAGCAGTACTTC
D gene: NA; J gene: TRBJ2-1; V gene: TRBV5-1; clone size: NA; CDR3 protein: CASSLELFGGGGPYNEQFF; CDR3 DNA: TGCGCCAGCAGCTTGGAGTTGTTCGGGGGAGGGGGCCCCTACAATGAGCAGTTCTTC
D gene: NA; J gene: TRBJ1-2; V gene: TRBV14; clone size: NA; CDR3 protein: CASSPWDTQRGGYTF; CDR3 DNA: TGTGCCAGCAGCCCGTGGGACACCCAACGGGGTGGCTACACCTTC
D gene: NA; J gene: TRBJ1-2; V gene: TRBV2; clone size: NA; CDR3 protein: CASSKGIRSGYTF; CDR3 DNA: TGTGCCAGCTCGAAGGGGATAAGAAGCGGCTACACCTTC
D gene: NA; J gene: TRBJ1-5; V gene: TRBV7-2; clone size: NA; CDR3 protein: CASSLEQVSNQPQHF; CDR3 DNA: TGTGCCAGCAGCTTAGAACAGGTTAGCAATCAGCCCCAGCATTTT
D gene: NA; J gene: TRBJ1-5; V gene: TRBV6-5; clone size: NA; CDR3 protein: CASSPDSAQPQHF; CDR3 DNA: TGTGCCAGCAGTCCAGACAGCGCTCAGCCCCAGCATTTT
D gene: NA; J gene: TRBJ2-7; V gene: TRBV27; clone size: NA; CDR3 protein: CASSSSVTKSEQYF; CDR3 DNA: TGTGCCAGCAGTTCCTCGGTGACGAAGAGCGAGCAGTACTTC
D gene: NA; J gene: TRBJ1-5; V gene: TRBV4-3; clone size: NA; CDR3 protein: CASSQNRGNQPQHF; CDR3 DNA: TGCGCCAGCAGCCAAAACCGGGGGAATCAGCCCCAGCATTTT
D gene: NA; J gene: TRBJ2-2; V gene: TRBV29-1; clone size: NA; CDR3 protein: CSVERTANTGELFF; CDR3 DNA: TGCAGCGTTGAGAGGACTGCGAACACCGGGGAGCTGTTTTTT
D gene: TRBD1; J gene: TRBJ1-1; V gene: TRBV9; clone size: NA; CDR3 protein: CASSVAGTGQNTEAFF; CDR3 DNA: TGTGCCAGCAGCGTCGCCGGGACAGGACAGAACACTGAAGCTTTCTTT
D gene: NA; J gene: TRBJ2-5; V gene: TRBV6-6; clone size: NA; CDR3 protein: CASTHDGQGTQYF; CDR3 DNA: TGTGCCAGCACCCACGACGGCCAAGGTACCCAGTACTTC
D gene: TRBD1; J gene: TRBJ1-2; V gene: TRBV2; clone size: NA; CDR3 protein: CASSIGTGPYGYTF; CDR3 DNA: TGTGCCAGCAGTATTGGGACAGGGCCCTATGGCTACACCTTC
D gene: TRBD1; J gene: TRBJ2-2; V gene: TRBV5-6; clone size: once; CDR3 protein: CASSPRDRGDPGELFF; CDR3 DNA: TGTGCCAGCAGCCCCCGGGACAGGGGGGATCCCGGGGAGCTGTTTTTT
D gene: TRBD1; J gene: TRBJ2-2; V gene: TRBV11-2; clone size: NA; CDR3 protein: CASSPRDRGTGELFF; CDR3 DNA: TGTGCCAGCAGCCCCCGGGACAGGGGCACCGGGGAGCTGTTTTTT
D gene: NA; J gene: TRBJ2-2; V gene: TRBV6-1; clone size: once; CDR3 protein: CASIWGGRGTGELFF; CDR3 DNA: TGTGCCAGCATTTGGGGGGGGCGAGGCACCGGGGAGCTGTTTTTT
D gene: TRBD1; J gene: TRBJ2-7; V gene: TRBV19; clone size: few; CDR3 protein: CASSSRGLVEQYF; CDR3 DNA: TGTGCCAGTAGTAGCAGGGGGCTCGTCGAGCAGTACTTC
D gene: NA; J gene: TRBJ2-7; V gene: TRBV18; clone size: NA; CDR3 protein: CASSRRGYEQYF; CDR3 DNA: TGTGCCAGCTCCCGGAGGGGATACGAGCAGTACTTC
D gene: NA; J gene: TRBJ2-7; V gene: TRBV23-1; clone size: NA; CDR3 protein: CASSPLPPEGSYLYEQYF; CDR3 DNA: TGCGCCAGCAGTCCACTTCCGCCTGAGGGATCATACTTATACGAGCAGTACTTC
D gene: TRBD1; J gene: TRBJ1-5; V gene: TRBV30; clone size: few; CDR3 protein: CAWAGTANQPQHF; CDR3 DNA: TGTGCCTGGGCCGGGACAGCAAATCAGCCCCAGCATTTT
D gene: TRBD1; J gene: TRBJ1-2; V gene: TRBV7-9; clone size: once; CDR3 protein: CASSLEGARSGYTF; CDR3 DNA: TGTGCCAGCAGCTTAGAGGGGGCGCGTAGTGGCTACACCTTC
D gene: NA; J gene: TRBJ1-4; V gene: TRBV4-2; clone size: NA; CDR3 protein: CASSQERSAGGRKLFF; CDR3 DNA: TGTGCCAGCAGCCAAGAAAGGAGTGCTGGGGGGCGGAAACTGTTTTTT
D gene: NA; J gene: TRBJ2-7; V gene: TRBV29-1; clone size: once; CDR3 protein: CSARKDGFLFEQYF; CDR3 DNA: TGCAGCGCCCGAAAGGACGGGTTCTTGTTCGAGCAGTACTTC